One sample yielded the 26 T cell receptor beta chains listed below, sequenced in a study of blood T cell repertoires in COVID-19. The data were produced by immunoSEQ multiplex PCR, yet TCRdb's version contains in-frame clones alone and is incomplete. The sample holds nearly 300,000 clones; about 91% are singletons and the top ten take 5.5% to 7%. Sequenced material: peripheral blood. These receptors were taken from a woman aged 25 to 45 who had recovered from COVID-19.

The chain couples TRBV3-1 (or the pseudogene TRBV3-2) to TRBJ1-2, with D maybe TRBD1 (5 bases). CDR3 length: 12 residues. Germline CDR1 reads LGHDT; CDR2 reads YNNKEL (reference sequence). V was shortened by 3 bases and J by 7 bases, with 9 bases between the two germline ends. DNA for the CDR3: TGTGCCAGCAGCCAGGGGGGGTTTGGCTACACCTTC. This encodes CASSQGGFGYTF.

The chain has TRBV28 and TRBJ1-5, with TRBD1 as a possible D gene (6 bases). The V gene lost 1 base and the J gene lost 7 bases, with 11 bases spanning the gap. Per the germline V gene, CDR1 is MDHEN and CDR2 is SYDVKM. The CDR3 sequence is 14 residues long. CDR3 sequence reads: CASSLSGGYQPQHF. The DNA of the CDR3 is TGTGCCAGCAGTTTATCGGGGGGCTACCAGCCCCAGCATTTT.

CDR3 loop: CASRLAGADTQYF. CDR3 sequence (DNA): TGTGCCAGCAGACTAGCGGGGGCAGATACGCAGTATTTT. This sequence joins TRBV12-3 or TRBV12-4 and TRBJ2-3, with TRBD2 matching over 11 bases. Trimming cost V 6 bases and J 4 bases; bases outside gene matches: 0. The CDR3 consists of 13 residues.

The chain combines TRBV6-1 with TRBJ1-1; maybe TRBD1 (5 bases). CDR1 and CDR2 from the germline V gene are MNHNS and SASEGT. This CDR3 is built from 13 residues. V dropped 3 bases and J dropped 11 bases, with 16 bases sitting between them. CDR3 in amino acids: CASSDQGATVAFF. DNA for the CDR3: TGTGCCAGCAGTGACCAAGGGGCCACAGTCGCTTTCTTT.

V and J are TRBV14 and TRBJ1-2; D perhaps matches TRBD1 (5 bases). Germline CDR1 is SGHDN and CDR2 is FVKESK. V shed 8 bases and J shed 8 bases, with 27 bases lying between them. The CDR3 is 16 residues long. CDR3 nucleotide sequence: TGTGCCAGCTCCCCCACGGAGGGGTTCGCCGGTCGCGGCTACACCTTC. Translation: CASSPTEGFAGRGYTF.

The table lists this clone with a count of one. The chain joins TRBV5-1 to TRBJ2-3; D is perhaps TRBD1 (6 bases). The CDR3 runs 16 residues. Germline V gives CDR1 SGHRS, CDR2 YFSETQ. Trimming removed 3 bases at V and 4 bases at J, with 18 bases between. The CDR3 loop reads CASSSTYGQFADTQYF. The CDR3 DNA is TGCGCCAGCAGCTCAACTTACGGACAGTTCGCAGATACGCAGTATTTT.

The chain recombines TRBV5-6 with TRBJ1-2; D gene unclear. V was clipped by 4 bases and J by 5 bases, with 15 bases between them. Germline CDR1 and CDR2: SGHDT and YYEEEE. This CDR3 region has 14 residues. The CDR3 here is CASSRTGRRYGYTF. The CDR3 DNA reads as TGTGCCAGCAGCAGGACTGGACGCAGATATGGCTACACCTTC.

The chain employs TRBV5-1 and TRBJ2-7; 12 nucleotides match TRBD1. This CDR3 is 15 amino acids long. V was clipped by 5 bases and J by 7 bases; unmatched bases: 10. Germline CDR1 SGHRS, CDR2 YFSETQ. In DNA, the CDR3 is TGCGCCAGCAGATTCACCGGGACAGGGGGCGGAGAGCAGTACTTC. This encodes CASRFTGTGGGEQYF.

The chain links TRBV4-1 to TRBJ1-2; 8 bases line up with TRBD1. The length of the CDR3 is 16 residues. The ends lost 1 base at V and 5 bases at J; junction bases unmatched: 9. In germline, CDR1 is MGHRA, CDR2 YSYEKL. The CDR3 DNA is TGCGCCAGCAGCCAAGCGTCGGGACAGGTCATTTATGGCTACACCTTC. Its translation is CASSQASGQVIYGYTF.

The chain joins TRBV9 to TRBJ1-4; a possible D gene is TRBD1 (5 bases). This CDR3 has 15 residues. From germline, CDR1 is SGDLS and CDR2 YYNGEE. V was pared by 3 bases and J by 3 bases, with 12 bases between. DNA for the CDR3: TGTGCCAGCAGCGCAGGACAAGCAGCTAATGAAAAACTGTTTTTT. Translation gives CASSAGQAANEKLFF.

The chain uses TRBV4-1 and TRBJ2-1; TRBD2 matches 13 bases. The junction had 1 base not matched to a gene; V was cut back by 4 bases and J by 4 bases. Germline CDR1 reads MGHRA; CDR2 reads YSYEKL. The CDR3 extends over 15 amino acids. The CDR3 loop reads CASSPGLAGYNEQFF. CDR3 coding DNA: TGCGCCAGCAGCCCGGGACTAGCGGGGTACAATGAGCAGTTCTTC.

The gene calls are TRBV5-1 and TRBJ1-2; D is uncertain. The germline CDR1 and CDR2 sequences are SGHRS and YFSETQ. V lost 0 bases and J 6 bases, leaving 9 bases between the germline ends. CDR3 size: 13 residues. DNA for the CDR3: TGCGCCAGCAGCTTGGGACAAGCAGATGGCTACACCTTC. Amino acids: CASSLGQADGYTF. Complete variable domain (other parts from reference TRBV5-1 and TRBJ1-2): KAGVTQTPRYLIKTRGQQVTLSCSPISGHRSVSWYQQTPGQGLQFLFEYFSETQRNKGNFPGRFSGRQFSNSRSEMNVSTLELGDSALYLCASSLGQADGYTFGSGTRLTVV.

This chain joins TRBV3-1 (or the pseudogene TRBV3-2) and TRBJ2-5; 9 nucleotides match TRBD1. The CDR3 is 16 amino acids. The J segment lost 5 bases and the V segment lost 0 bases, leaving 7 bases of the junction unmatched. The germline V gene has CDR1 LGHDT and CDR2 YNNKEL (reference sequence). CDR3 nucleotides: TGTGCCAGCAGCCAAGAGGGACAGGGTCCGGTGGAGACCCAGTACTTC. Its protein is CASSQEGQGPVETQYF.

Only one count was recorded for this clone. The chain uses TRBV4-1 and TRBJ1-1, with D possibly TRBD1 on 5 matching bases. This CDR3 spans 16 amino acids. CDR1 and CDR2 (germline): MGHRA, YSYEKL. With 3 bases removed from V and 4 bases from J, the gap between germline ends came to 18 bases. The CDR3 nucleotides are TGCGCCAGCAGCCACCTCGCAGGGAAAGAGAGCACTGAAGCTTTCTTT. Translating gives CASSHLAGKESTEAFF.

The chain has TRBV7-9 and TRBJ2-1; 9 nucleotides align to TRBD2. The germline gives CDR1 SEHNR, CDR2 FQNEAQ (reference sequence). V lost 1 base, J lost 2 bases, and 3 bases stayed unmatched. The CDR3 extends over 16 amino acids. CDR3 nucleotides: TGTGCCAGCAGCTTAGAGACTAGCGGACCCTACAATGAGCAGTTCTTC. This encodes CASSLETSGPYNEQFF.

This rearrangement joins TRBV5-1 to TRBJ1-6; D uncertain. The CDR3 sequence is 16 residues long. V shed 0 bases and J shed 9 bases, with 16 bases lying between them. Looked up from germline, CDR1 is SGHRS and CDR2 is YFSETQ. The CDR3 DNA reads TGCGCCAGCAGCTTGGGGATACAGCAGGCAGGTTCACCCCTCCACTTT. Its translation: CASSLGIQQAGSPLHF.

V usage is TRBV27 and J usage is TRBJ1-1; unclear D gene. The V gene lost 3 bases and the J gene lost 2 bases, with 7 bases spanning the gap. In germline, CDR1 is MNHEY, CDR2 SMNVEV (reference sequence). The CDR3 has 13 amino acids. CDR3 bases: TGTGCCAGCAGTTTTTTCTCTAACACTGAAGCTTTCTTT. It yields the protein CASSFFSNTEAFF.

The gene calls are TRBV12-3 or TRBV12-4 and TRBJ2-1; D perhaps matches TRBD2 (7 bases). V was pared by 7 bases and J by 7 bases, with 14 bases between. CDR3 length equals 13 residues. Written as DNA, the CDR3 is TGTGCCAGCAAACGGGGGGCCCTGAATGAGCAGTTCTTC. As protein: CASKRGALNEQFF.

V and J are TRBV19 and TRBJ1-5; 8 nucleotides agree with TRBD1. V lost 3 bases, J lost 7 bases, and 14 bases stayed unmatched. CDR3 length equals 17 residues. Germline V gene sequence: CDR1 LNHDA, CDR2 SQIVND (reference sequence). CDR3 residues: CASSISRSGGGRQPQHF. In DNA, the CDR3 is TGTGCCAGTAGTATCTCCCGATCAGGGGGCGGCCGGCAGCCCCAGCATTTT.

The chain combines TRBV9 with TRBJ1-3; D not resolved. The germline CDR1 and CDR2 sequences are SGDLS and YYNGEE. V was pared by 0 bases and J by 0 bases, with 4 bases between. CDR3 length equals 14 residues. The CDR3 nucleotides are TGTGCCAGCAGCGTAGCCCTCTCTGGAAACACCATATATTTT. This sequence encodes CASSVALSGNTIYF. Together with reference TRBV9 and TRBJ1-3, the CDR3 gives the full variable domain: DSGVTQTPKHLITATGQRVTLRCSPRSGDLSVYWYQQSLDQGLQFLIQYYNGEERAKGNILERFSAQQFPDLHSELNLSSLELGDSALYFCASSVALSGNTIYFGEGSWLTVV.

In this sample, this clone turned up a few times. This chain joins TRBV5-1 and TRBJ1-2; 9 bases line up with TRBD1. Germline V CDR1 and CDR2: SGHRS, YFSETQ. V lost 6 bases, J lost 3 bases, and 9 bases stayed unmatched. The CDR3 runs to 15 residues. The DNA of the CDR3 is TGCGCCAGCAAAACTACAGGGGGCGCTGACTATGGCTACACCTTC. Translation gives CASKTTGGADYGYTF.

The chain joins TRBV2 to TRBJ2-3, with 8 bases lining up with TRBD2. With 6 bases clipped from V and 6 bases from J, the junction kept 8 bases outside the gene matches. The germline CDR1 and CDR2 sequences are SNHLY and FYNNEI. The CDR3 contains 14 residues. The DNA of the CDR3 is TGTGCCAGCAGCGGACTAGCTCAGGGCGATACGCAGTATTTT. Protein product: CASSGLAQGDTQYF.

The chain links TRBV20-1 to TRBJ1-3; D remains ambiguous. Trimming shortened V by 3 bases and J by 2 bases, and 11 bases separated the two germline ends. This CDR3 has 14 residues. Germline V gene lookup returns CDR1 DFQATT and CDR2 SNEGSKA (reference sequence). CDR3 in DNA: TGCAGTGCTAGTGGGCGGGAGGCTGGAAACACCATATATTTT. Translating gives CSASGREAGNTIYF.

The count of this clone is one. The gene calls are TRBV27 and TRBJ2-3, with 12 nucleotides matching TRBD2. The germline V gene encodes CDR1 MNHEY and CDR2 SMNVEV (reference sequence). Losses at the gene ends were 3 bases for V and 14 bases for J; bases not matched to a gene: 15. The CDR3 has 16 amino acids. The CDR3 bases are TGTGCCAGCAGTTTGGTAACTAGCGGGGGGCCTTACGAGCTGTATTTT. This encodes CASSLVTSGGPYELYF.

The rearrangement links TRBV12-3 or TRBV12-4 to TRBJ2-7, with unresolved D. Trimming pared 4 bases from V and 4 bases from J, leaving 11 bases between. The CDR3 is made up of 13 amino acids. The DNA for the CDR3 is TGTGCCAGCAGTTGGGCCGACGGTTACGAGCAGTACTTC. Translated: CASSWADGYEQYF.

The rearrangement uses TRBV18 and TRBJ2-7; TRBD2 matches 11 bases. This CDR3 is built from 16 residues. Trimming at V came to 3 bases and at J to 0 bases, leaving 4 bases not matched to a gene. Per the germline V gene, CDR1 is KGHSH and CDR2 is LQKENI. As DNA, the CDR3 is TGTGCCAGCTCACCGCGGACTAGCGGGTACTCCTACGAGCAGTACTTC. It codes for CASSPRTSGYSYEQYF. The complete variable domain, with remaining parts taken from reference TRBV18 and TRBJ2-7, reads NAGVMQNPRHLVRRRGQEARLRCSPMKGHSHVYWYRQLPEEGLKFMVYLQKENIIDESGMPKERFSAEFPKEGPSILRIQQVVRGDSAAYFCASSPRTSGYSYEQYFGPGTRLTVT.